This is a list of T cell receptor beta chains from one sample in a study of CD8 T cells in Susac syndrome. TCRdb reprocessed the immunoSEQ multiplex PCR reads via MiXCR and lists one record per CDR3 protein. Among some 150,000 distinct CDR3 sequences listed, roughly 96% were seen once. The specimen was CD4+ T cells from PBMCs. These receptors came from a human donor with Susac syndrome. The CDR3 runs from the conserved cysteine through the conserved F or W. The D gene is left open where the match is weak. Size is omitted from some rows. Given values are once, few, many or a class for expanded clones.

D: -
size: -
V: TRBV20-1
J: TRBJ2-4
DNA: TGCAGTGCTAGGGGTGGTGCCGAAGGCAAAAACATTCAGTACTTC
CDR3: CSARGGAEGKNIQYF

D: TRBD1
size: -
V: TRBV9
J: TRBJ2-7
DNA: TGTGCCAGCAGCGTAGGGACAGGGACCCACTACGAGCAGTACTTC
CDR3: CASSVGTGTHYEQYF

D: TRBD2
size: -
V: TRBV12-3/TRBV12-4
J: TRBJ2-1
DNA: TGTGCCAGCAGCCCCCTCCGGGGGGGTTACAATGAGCAGTTCTTC
CDR3: CASSPLRGGYNEQFF

D: TRBD1
size: -
V: TRBV5-1
J: TRBJ1-2
DNA: TGCGCCAGCAGCCCGACAGGGGACTATGGCTACACCTTC
CDR3: CASSPTGDYGYTF

D: TRBD2
size: once
V: TRBV20-1
J: TRBJ2-3
DNA: TGCAGTGCTCGTCTAGCGGGGGGCTTCACAGATACGCAGTATTTT
CDR3: CSARLAGGFTDTQYF

D: -
size: -
V: TRBV7-9
J: TRBJ1-1
DNA: TGTGCCAGCAGCCCCGTGACAGGCGCGAACACTGAAGCTTTCTTT
CDR3: CASSPVTGANTEAFF

D: -
size: -
V: TRBV12-3/TRBV12-4
J: TRBJ2-2
DNA: TGTGCCAGCAGTCTCCGGACGTGGGAGCTGTTTTTT
CDR3: CASSLRTWELFF

D: -
size: -
V: TRBV19
J: TRBJ1-5
DNA: TGTGCCAGTAAAAGTTACCAAGATAGCAATCAGCCCCAGCATTTT
CDR3: CASKSYQDSNQPQHF

D: -
size: once
V: TRBV15
J: TRBJ2-5
DNA: TGTGCCACCAGCAGAGTGGTAGAGGGGAGTGGTGAGACCCAGTACTTC
CDR3: CATSRVVEGSGETQYF

D: -
size: -
V: TRBV10-2
J: TRBJ1-1
DNA: TGCGCCAGCAGTGAGTCGACAGCGACTGAAGCTTTCTTT
CDR3: CASSESTATEAFF

D: -
size: -
V: TRBV28
J: TRBJ1-1
DNA: TGTGCCAGCATGGAACGTCTCGACACTGAAGCTTTCTTT
CDR3: CASMERLDTEAFF

D: TRBD1
size: -
V: TRBV5-4
J: TRBJ1-6
DNA: TGTGCCAGCAGCGTGGGACAGCCACAAAATTCACCCCTCCACTTT
CDR3: CASSVGQPQNSPLHF

D: -
size: -
V: TRBV20-1
J: TRBJ2-3
DNA: TGCAGTGCTAGGGGGCGTACAGATACGCAGTATTTT
CDR3: CSARGRTDTQYF

D: -
size: once
V: TRBV29-1
J: TRBJ2-4
DNA: TGCAGCGCTCGAGCGGCCAAAAACATTCAGTACTTC
CDR3: CSARAAKNIQYF

D: -
size: -
V: TRBV7-6
J: TRBJ2-7
DNA: TGTGCCAGCAGTGATGATATCTACGAGCAGTACTTC
CDR3: CASSDDIYEQYF

D: TRBD1
size: once
V: TRBV7-2
J: TRBJ2-1
DNA: TGTGCCAGCAGCCTGCGACAGGGGGCTTACAATGAGCAGTTCTTC
CDR3: CASSLRQGAYNEQFF

D: TRBD1
size: -
V: TRBV5-1
J: TRBJ1-2
DNA: TGCGCCAGCAGCTACCAAACAGGGGTAGAAGGAGGAGGCTACACCTTC
CDR3: CASSYQTGVEGGGYTF

D: -
size: -
V: TRBV12-3/TRBV12-4
J: TRBJ2-2
DNA: TGTGCCAGCCAGACAGGCACCGGGGAGCTGTTTTTT
CDR3: CASQTGTGELFF

D: -
size: -
V: TRBV18
J: TRBJ2-2
DNA: TGTGCCAGCTCACCGAAGAGTAACACCGGGGAGCTGTTTTTT
CDR3: CASSPKSNTGELFF

D: -
size: -
V: TRBV7-9
J: TRBJ2-3
DNA: TGTGCCAGCAGCCCCGGGACGTCCAGCACAGATACGCAGTATTTT
CDR3: CASSPGTSSTDTQYF

D: -
size: -
V: TRBV11-1
J: TRBJ2-3
DNA: TGTGCCAGCAGCCCTGAGAGAGATACGCAGTATTTT
CDR3: CASSPERDTQYF

D: TRBD2
size: -
V: TRBV2
J: TRBJ2-7
DNA: TGTGCCAGCAGCCTTGAGGATCCGGGACTATCCTACGAGCAGTACTTC
CDR3: CASSLEDPGLSYEQYF

D: TRBD1
size: -
V: TRBV12-3/TRBV12-4
J: TRBJ2-3
DNA: TGTGCCAGCAGTTTACCCAGGGGGCTCGCAGATACGCAGTATTTT
CDR3: CASSLPRGLADTQYF

D: TRBD1
size: -
V: TRBV27
J: TRBJ2-1
DNA: TGTGCCAGCAGGGGGAGACAGGGCCGACTTAACAATGAGCAGTTCTTC
CDR3: CASRGRQGRLNNEQFF